This T cell receptor (beta chain) was retrieved from a study of beta chain features in type 1 diabetes. On this clone itself: Antigen: not known.

There are 16 residues in the CDR3. Trimming took 6 bases from V and 3 from J; bases not matched to a gene: 8. The germline V gene encodes CDR1 SGDLS and CDR2 YYNGEE. Based on CD45RO/CCR7/CD25/CD127/CD95/CD27, CD4+ regulatory, stem cell-like memory, naive and central memory cells were sorted. Expressed TCRB transcripts were sequenced, since all the RNA that had been isolated was reverse transcribed. Profiling relied on immunoSEQ multiplex PCR, and the TCRdb table lists in-frame clones only, not all of them. In the table there are some 270,000 clones, about 14% of which are singletons. Whole-study findings and limits: For type 1 diabetes patients, VDJ junctions showed fewer insertions and more deletions.

This chain uses TRBV9 with TRBJ2-2; 10 bases fit TRBD1. The receptor was derived from a woman between 35 and 50 years old in good health. The sequenced sample was naive CD4+ T cells from blood. CDR3 region: CASIKGDRGDTGELFF. The CDR3 coding sequence is TGTGCCAGCATAAAAGGGGACAGGGGCGACACCGGGGAGCTGTTTTTT.